These 24 T cell receptor beta chains share one sample of origin, sequenced in a study of glioma-infiltrating T cells. Amplification of TCR alpha and beta CDR3 regions from RNA used iRepertoire nested multiplex PCR. MiXCR, applied by TCRdb to the multiplex PCR reads, yields one record per CDR3 protein. The sample shows about 130,000 distinct CDR3 sequences, roughly 25% of them seen only once. The sequenced material came from glioma tissue, nonneoplastic brain tissue, or PBMCs (not recorded which). The receptors were gathered from a human donor with low-grade glioma or glioblastoma, undergoing nonglioma brain surgery, or in good health (not recorded which).

The V call is TRBV29-1, the J call TRBJ2-1; no clear D. This CDR3 region has 13 residues. The V gene's germline CDR1 is SQVTM and CDR2 ANQGSEA. The CDR3: CRDRESSYNEQFF. The CDR3 nucleotides are TGCAGAGACCGCGAGAGCTCCTACAATGAGCAGTTCTTC.

This clonotype was found many times. This chain connects TRBV27 to TRBJ2-3, with 7 nucleotides matching TRBD2. Germline CDR1 is MNHEY and CDR2 is SMNVEV (reference sequence). V lost 6 bases to trimming and J lost 1 base; unmatched junction nucleotides: 10. The CDR3 runs 16 residues. The CDR3 DNA reads TGTGCCAGCAGCTCGCAGTGGGGGAGGGGCACAGATACGCAGTATTTT. Amino acids: CASSSQWGRGTDTQYF.

This clonotype has just a few counts. V is TRBV3-1 and J is TRBJ1-6; 8 bases align to TRBD1. This CDR3 comprises 16 residues. V trimming: 0 bases; J trimming: 7 bases; junction bases outside the gene matches: 5. CDR1 LGHDT and CDR2 YNNKEL come from the germline V gene (reference sequence). CDR3 bases: TGTGCCAGCAGCCAAGAGAGGGACAGGCAAAATTCACCCCTCCACTTT. This sequence encodes CASSQERDRQNSPLHF. Drawing the rest from reference TRBV3-1 and TRBJ1-6, the complete variable domain is DTAVSQTPKYLVTQMGNDKSIKCEQNLGHDTMYWYKQDSKKFLKIMFSYNNKELIINETVPNRFSPKSPDKAHLNLHINSLELGDSAVYFCASSQERDRQNSPLHFGNGTRLTVT.

This clonotype was detected only a few times. CDR3 residues: CASSAGATSGYNEQFF. CDR3 in DNA: TGTGCCAGCAGCGCCGGGGCCACTAGCGGTTACAATGAGCAGTTCTTC. The V and J genes are TRBV9 and TRBJ2-1; 8 nucleotides line up with TRBD2. The V segment lost 3 bases and the J segment 4 bases; nucleotides outside the gene matches: 9. CDR1 and CDR2 from the germline V gene are SGDLS and YYNGEE. The length of the CDR3 is 16 residues.

This clonotype was detected many times. The J gene is TRBJ1-4, the V gene TRBV2; D not certain. V was cut by 6 bases and J by 10 bases, with 12 bases left in between. The length of the CDR3 is 12 residues. The germline gives CDR1 SNHLY, CDR2 FYNNEI. This CDR3 reads CASSRNLGKLFF. As DNA, the CDR3 is TGTGCCAGCAGCCGTAACTTGGGAAAACTGTTTTTT.

This clonotype showed up many times. The chain is built from TRBV6-1 and TRBJ2-2, with D unclear. The CDR3 sequence is 15 residues long. Germline V lookup: CDR1 MNHNS, CDR2 SASEGT. V lost 6 bases, J lost 0 bases, and 11 bases lay in between. Written as DNA, the CDR3 is TGTGCCAGCAGGCCGCAGGTTTCGAACACCGGGGAGCTGTTTTTT. Protein product: CASRPQVSNTGELFF.

This clonotype has ten or more counts. This rearrangement joins TRBV20-1 to TRBJ2-3, with D maybe TRBD2 (6 bases). V was clipped by 7 bases and J by 1 base, with 18 bases between them. There are 15 residues in the CDR3. CDR1 and CDR2 from the germline V gene are DFQATT and SNEGSKA (reference sequence). CDR3 nucleotide sequence: TGCAGTGGTACACCCCGGGAGAGGGGCACAGATACGCAGTATTTT. Translating gives CSGTPRERGTDTQYF.

This clonotype showed up many times. The chain has TRBV20-1 and TRBJ2-7; 7 nucleotides agree with TRBD2. This CDR3 comprises 13 residues. Germline-derived CDR1 and CDR2 are DFQATT and SNEGSKA (reference sequence). V lost 3 bases to trimming and J lost 4 bases; unmatched junction nucleotides: 6. CDR3 in DNA: TGCAGTGCTAGGTGGGAGGGCCGGTACGAGCAGTACTTC. The encoded protein is CSARWEGRYEQYF.

This clonotype was detected many times. The V gene is TRBV28, the J gene TRBJ1-2; D uncertain. CDR3 length: 15 amino acids. The V gene's germline CDR1 is MDHEN and CDR2 SYDVKM. With 2 bases removed from V and 4 bases from J, the gap between germline ends came to 14 bases. The CDR3 loop is CASSLRNVGSYGYTF. CDR3 nucleotide sequence: TGTGCCAGCAGTTTAAGGAATGTGGGCAGCTATGGCTACACCTTC.

This clonotype was found a few times. The V call is TRBV3-1, the J call TRBJ2-7, with 7 bases that match TRBD1. The CDR3 loop spans 13 amino acids. Germline V gene sequence: CDR1 LGHDT, CDR2 YNNKEL (reference sequence). J lost 6 bases, V lost 6 bases, and 8 bases had no gene match. The DNA for the CDR3 is TGTGCCAGCAGAGGGGGCCCCGTCGGCGAGCAGTACTTC. Amino acids: CASRGGPVGEQYF.

This clonotype has a handful of counts. The CDR3 region is CASSSGPSYNEQFF. CDR3 coding DNA: TGTGCCAGCTCCAGCGGGCCGTCCTACAATGAGCAGTTCTTC. This chain uses TRBV9 with TRBJ2-1; D possibly corresponds to TRBD2 (6 bases). The germline CDR1 and CDR2 sequences are SGDLS and YYNGEE. The CDR3 runs 14 residues. The V end was cut by 7 bases, the J end by 1 base, with 12 bases between.

This clonotype was seen a few times. This chain joins TRBV29-1 and TRBJ2-3; 8 bases agree with TRBD1. The CDR3 spans 15 residues. In germline, CDR1 is SQVTM, CDR2 ANQGSEA. Trimming cost V 6 bases and J 2 bases; bases outside gene matches: 10. In DNA, the CDR3 is TGCAGCGTGGGAGTGGGACAGGCCTTCACAGATACGCAGTATTTT. It yields the protein CSVGVGQAFTDTQYF.

The gene calls are TRBV2 and TRBJ2-1, with D unresolved. This CDR3 comprises 12 residues. Germline lookup yields CDR1 SNHLY and CDR2 FYNNEI. V lost 7 bases, J lost 8 bases, and 12 bases lay in between. The CDR3 is CASTSAWDEQFF. CDR3 DNA sequence: TGTGCCAGCACTTCAGCCTGGGATGAGCAGTTCTTC. Looking up the rest from reference TRBV2 and TRBJ2-1 gives the full variable domain: EPEVTQTPSHQVTQMGQEVILRCVPISNHLYFYWYRQILGQKVEFLVSFYNNEISEKSEIFDDQFSVERPDGSNFTLKIRSTKLEDSAMYFCASTSAWDEQFFGPGTRLTVL.

This clonotype was observed at least ten times. This CDR3 is CASRGRQGKSNQPQHF. CDR3 nucleotides: TGTGCCAGCAGGGGACGACAGGGTAAGAGCAATCAGCCCCAGCATTTT. The chain carries TRBV7-2 and TRBJ1-5; 7 nucleotides match TRBD1. Germline lookup yields CDR1 SGHTA and CDR2 FQGNSA. This CDR3 is built from 16 residues. Trimming took 6 bases from V and 1 from J; bases not matched to a gene: 9. The full variable domain, in which reference TRBV7-2 and TRBJ1-5 provide the parts outside the CDR3, is GAGVSQSPSNKVTEKGKDVELRCDPISGHTALYWYRQSLGQGLEFLIYFQGNSAPDKSGLPSDRFSAERTGGSVSTLTIQRTQQEDSAVYLCASRGRQGKSNQPQHFGDGTRLSIL.

The rearrangement links TRBV4-1 to TRBJ2-1, with D possibly TRBD1 on 5 matching bases. CDR3 length: 19 amino acids. V lost 2 bases and J lost 2, with 22 bases in between. Germline V gene lookup returns CDR1 MGHRA and CDR2 YSYEKL. The CDR3 reads CASSQQMGPGLTPYNEQFF. As DNA, the CDR3 is TGCGCCAGCAGCCAACAAATGGGGCCAGGGCTTACTCCCTACAATGAGCAGTTCTTC.

Comment on this clonotype: Because the CDR3 is missing its conserved closing phenylalanine or tryptophan, this is likely a read error. Because the CDR3's place on the DNA is in doubt, the DNA is left out and the CDR3 is given as listed by TCRdb. The chain has TRBV4-1 and TRBJ1-5; TRBD1 is the table's D call and was not checked against the DNA. The germline V gene has CDR1 MGHRA and CDR2 YSYEKL. The CDR3 has 15 amino acids, counting both end residues. CDR3 region: CASSQADNGNQPQHL.

This clonotype appeared many times. The CDR3 DNA sequence: TGTGCCAGCAGTTTATCAAGAGGACAGGGCTATGGCTACACCTTC. Amino acids: CASSLSRGQGYGYTF. The chain joins TRBV27 to TRBJ1-2; 8 positions match TRBD1. CDR3 size: 15 residues. The V segment lost 0 bases and the J segment 4 bases; nucleotides outside the gene matches: 4. Germline assignment: CDR1 MNHEY and CDR2 SMNVEV (reference sequence).

Many counts were recorded for this clonotype. The chain employs TRBV7-2 and TRBJ1-2; 7 bases agree with TRBD1. The CDR3 spans 14 residues. With 5 bases clipped from V and 2 bases from J, the junction kept 5 bases outside the gene matches. The germline CDR1 and CDR2 sequences are SGHTA and FQGNSA. The CDR3 bases are TGTGCCAGCAGCCAGACAGGGAGAAACTATGGCTACACCTTC. Translating it yields CASSQTGRNYGYTF.

V is TRBV5-1 and J is TRBJ2-5; either TRBD1 or TRBD2 may fit D (5 bases each). This CDR3 has 14 amino acids. Germline V lookup: CDR1 SGHRS, CDR2 YFSETQ. Trimming stripped 3 bases from V and 0 bases from J, with 9 bases between. CDR3 DNA: TGCGCCAGCAGCTGGGACCGGTACCAAGAGACCCAGTACTTC. Residues: CASSWDRYQETQYF.

This chain uses TRBV29-1 with TRBJ1-1; D is undetermined. V shed 7 bases and J shed 6 bases, with 12 bases lying between them. The length of the CDR3 is 11 residues. Germline-derived CDR1 and CDR2 are SQVTM and ANQGSEA. CDR3 sequence reads: CSAELGPEAFF. CDR3 nucleotide sequence: TGCAGCGCGGAACTAGGCCCTGAAGCTTTCTTT.

Many counts were recorded for this clonotype. This rearrangement joins TRBV2 to TRBJ2-6, with D uncertain. Looked up from germline, CDR1 is SNHLY and CDR2 is FYNNEI. V was cut by 8 bases and J by 1 base, with 9 bases left in between. The CDR3 length is 14 residues. In nucleotides, the CDR3 is TGTGCCAGCCGCCCCAGTTCTGGGGCCAACGTCCTGACTTTC. This codes for CASRPSSGANVLTF.

This clonotype occurred many times. This sequence joins TRBV15 and TRBJ1-1; 7 positions agree with TRBD1. Germline V gene sequence: CDR1 LNHNV, CDR2 YYDKDF (reference sequence). The CDR3 is 15 residues long. Trimming cost V 0 bases and J 6 bases; bases outside gene matches: 7. The CDR3, as DNA: TGTGCCACCAGCAGAGATCAAATAGGGGGCGCTGAAGCTTTCTTT. Translated, it gives CATSRDQIGGAEAFF.

This clonotype was detected many times. The chain joins TRBV12-5 to TRBJ2-5; no reliable D call. CDR3 length: 16 amino acids. V was clipped by 1 base and J by 5 bases, with 17 bases between them. The V gene's germline CDR1 is LGHNT and CDR2 FRNRAP. The CDR3 bases are TGTGCTAGTGGTTTGGGAATTGGAGAGCTCCTGGAGACCCAGTACTTC. This encodes CASGLGIGELLETQYF.

The sample holds many counts of this clonotype. V usage is TRBV27 and J usage is TRBJ2-7, with 8 nucleotides matching TRBD1. The CDR3 spans 15 residues. Germline assignment: CDR1 MNHEY and CDR2 SMNVEV (reference sequence). The V segment lost 4 bases and the J segment 1 base; nucleotides outside the gene matches: 6. CDR3: CASSYSRDRSYEQYF. CDR3 DNA: TGTGCCAGCAGTTATTCCCGGGACAGGTCCTACGAGCAGTACTTC.